This is a list of T cell receptor beta chains from one sample in a study of blood T cell repertoires in COVID-19. Profiled with immunoSEQ multiplex PCR; TCRdb holds only in-frame clones, not every one. The sample includes 150,000 to 200,000 clones, approximately 91% seen only once; the top ten take 2.1%. Sequencing used peripheral blood. The receptors originated from a man aged 70-80 years with active or convalescent COVID-19. Both conserved end residues are part of each CDR3. The D gene is left open where the match is weak. Not all rows give a size; the values are once, few, many and, for expanded clones, a class.

v_gene	abundance	d_gene	j_gene	CDR3aa	CDR3nt
TRBV28	.	TRBD1	TRBJ2-3	CASSWTGFADTQYF	TGTGCCAGCAGTTGGACAGGGTTCGCAGATACGCAGTATTTT
TRBV29-1	once	TRBD2	TRBJ2-7	CSVVGGGIEQYF	TGCAGCGTTGTAGGCGGGGGGATTGAGCAGTACTTC
TRBV6-5	.	.	TRBJ2-3	CASSGGQQNTDTQYF	TGTGCCAGCAGCGGGGGACAGCAAAACACAGATACGCAGTATTTT
TRBV6-1	.	.	TRBJ1-3	CASSEQAASGNTIYF	TGTGCCAGCAGTGAACAAGCGGCCTCTGGAAACACCATATATTTT
TRBV5-4	many	.	TRBJ1-2	CASSGLRQGGYTF	TGTGCCAGCAGCGGCCTCCGGCAGGGTGGCTACACCTTC
TRBV27	.	TRBD1	TRBJ2-1	CASSRTGAYNEQFF	TGTGCCAGCTCCCGGACAGGAGCCTACAATGAGCAGTTCTTC
TRBV6-2/TRBV6-3	.	.	TRBJ1-1	CASSYRRGLNTEAFF	TGTGCCAGCAGTTACCGCAGAGGGCTGAACACTGAAGCTTTCTTT
TRBV19	.	TRBD1	TRBJ1-5	CASSILGQGATQPQHF	TGTGCCAGTAGTATACTGGGACAGGGTGCTACTCAGCCCCAGCATTTT
TRBV4-3	.	TRBD2	TRBJ2-3	CASSQERGLAGGSDTQYF	TGCGCCAGCAGCCAAGAAAGAGGACTAGCGGGAGGGTCTGATACGCAGTATTTT
TRBV13	.	TRBD2	TRBJ2-7	CASSLGPGGEYEQYF	TGTGCCAGCAGCTTAGGCCCGGGGGGGGAATACGAGCAGTACTTC
TRBV11-2	.	TRBD2	TRBJ2-7	CASSFGRGRVNEQYF	TGTGCCAGCAGCTTCGGACGCGGGAGGGTCAACGAGCAGTACTTC
TRBV19	.	.	TRBJ1-4	CASSTGWSHEKLFF	TGTGCCAGTAGTACGGGGTGGTCCCATGAAAAACTGTTTTTT